This record covers a single T cell receptor (beta chain). Its antigen remains unidentified. This specimen comes from a study of T cell responses to AZD1222 COVID-19 vaccine. The germline V gene encodes CDR1 SEHNR and CDR2 FQNEAQ (reference sequence). This CDR3 is 13 amino acids long. V was pared by 2 bases and J by 7 bases, with 4 bases of the junction left unmatched. Using immunoSEQ multiplex PCR, the repertoire was profiled, and TCRdb retains in-frame clones only, with some absent. The sample yields 25,000 to 40,000 clones, over 75% seen once. Study-level results: Donors, mostly white British, included more females; clonal diversity was possibly underestimated.

The J gene is TRBJ1-2, the V gene TRBV7-9, with 7 bases identical to TRBD1. The clonotype was recovered from an adult who received the AZD1222 COVID-19 vaccine. This specimen consisted of peripheral blood, obtained 28 days after the second AZD1222 dose. DNA of the CDR3: TGTGCCAGCAGCTTAAGGGGGCAGGGTGGCTACACCTTC. This gives the protein CASSLRGQGGYTF.